This TCR beta chain was identified in a study of CD8+CD57+ T cells in acquired aplastic anemia. At the level of the study: Recorded DNA amounts for sorted CD4+ and CD8+ cells had an average of around 3.5 ug. Broader study findings: Researchers reported that CD8+ Simpson's diversity was not significantly different in patients versus controls.

The study profiled TCR beta VDJ and CDR3 using genomic DNA as template. TCRdb independently ran MiXCR on the reads; one entry per CDR3 protein. The table has under 500,000 distinct CDR3 sequences, over 25% seen once. There are many counts of this clonotype. Its cognate antigen is unknown. The CDR3 runs to 13 residues. V was trimmed by 0 bases and J by 8 bases, leaving 11 bases between them. Germline values: CDR1 SGDLS, CDR2 YYNGEE. Those patients picked for sequencing had displayed CD8+CD57+ cell expansion on flow cytometry. Therapy had not been given to patients before blood sampling. The chain links TRBV9 to TRBJ1-2; the D is unclear. This receptor was identified in a human donor with aplastic anemia. The sequencing input was sorted CD4+, CD8+, or CD8+CD57+ T cells (not recorded which) from PBMCs. The CDR3 bases are TGTGCCAGCAGCGTAGGGATCCTGGAGGGCTACACCTTC. Translated, it gives CASSVGILEGYTF.